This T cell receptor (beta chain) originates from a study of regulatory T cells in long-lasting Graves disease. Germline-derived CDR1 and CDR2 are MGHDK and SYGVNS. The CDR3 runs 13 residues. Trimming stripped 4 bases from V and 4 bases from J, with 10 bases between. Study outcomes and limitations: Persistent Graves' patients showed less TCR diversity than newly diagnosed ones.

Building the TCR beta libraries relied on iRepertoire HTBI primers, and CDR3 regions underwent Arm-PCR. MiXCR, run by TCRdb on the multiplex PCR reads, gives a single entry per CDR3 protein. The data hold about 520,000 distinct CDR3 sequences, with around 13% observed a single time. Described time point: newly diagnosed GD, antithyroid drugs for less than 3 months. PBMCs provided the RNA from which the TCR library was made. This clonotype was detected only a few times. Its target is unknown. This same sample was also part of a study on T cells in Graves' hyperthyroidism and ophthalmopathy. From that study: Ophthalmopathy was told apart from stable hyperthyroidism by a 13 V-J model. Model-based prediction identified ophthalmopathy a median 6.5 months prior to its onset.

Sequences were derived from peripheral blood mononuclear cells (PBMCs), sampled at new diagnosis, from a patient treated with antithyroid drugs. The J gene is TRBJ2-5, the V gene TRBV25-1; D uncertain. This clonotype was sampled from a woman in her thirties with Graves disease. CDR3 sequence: CASSGRTGETQYF. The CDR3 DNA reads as TGTGCCAGCAGTGGCCGGACGGGAGAGACCCAGTACTTC.